Each of the 16 T cell receptor beta chains below was sequenced from the same sample in a study of T cell changes during pregnancy in multiple sclerosis. The method was immunoSEQ multiplex PCR; TCRdb's version includes in-frame clones alone and lacks a portion of them. Of about 40,000 clones in the sample, approximately 92% were seen once. Material: CD4+ T cells from peripheral blood mononuclear cells, obtained in the third trimester of pregnancy. The receptors originated from a female donor with multiple sclerosis, enrolled in a pregnancy study.

The chain employs TRBV6-6 and TRBJ1-1, with D uncertain. Trimming stripped 2 bases from V and 1 base from J, with 5 bases between. From germline, CDR1 is MNHNY and CDR2 SVGAGI (reference sequence). This CDR3 contains 13 residues. CDR3 nucleotides: TGTGCCAGCAGTTACATCCGGAACACTGAAGCTTTCTTT. This translates into CASSYIRNTEAFF.

V usage is TRBV27 and J usage is TRBJ2-3; 8 bases align to TRBD2. V was pared by 2 bases and J by 4 bases, with 5 bases of the junction left unmatched. The germline gives CDR1 MNHEY, CDR2 SMNVEV (reference sequence). The CDR3 length is 15 residues. CDR3 sequence: CASSLGSGGADTQYF. CDR3 sequence (DNA): TGTGCCAGCAGTTTAGGGTCGGGAGGGGCAGATACGCAGTATTTT.

The genes are TRBV27 and TRBJ2-1; 11 bases agree with TRBD2. In germline, CDR1 is MNHEY, CDR2 SMNVEV (reference sequence). Trimming removed 4 bases from V and 5 bases from J; junction bases left unmatched: 4. CDR3 size: 15 residues. The chain's CDR3 is CASSSSGLADNEQFF. The CDR3 nucleotides read TGTGCCAGCAGTTCATCGGGACTAGCGGACAATGAGCAGTTCTTC.

The sample holds one count of this clone. J is TRBJ1-2 and V is TRBV5-1; D might be TRBD1 (5 bases). Trimming shortened V by 5 bases and J by 3 bases, and 8 bases separated the two germline ends. Germline V gene sequence: CDR1 SGHRS, CDR2 YFSETQ. The CDR3 sequence is 12 residues long. The CDR3 sequence: CASSQGDYGYTF. The CDR3 nucleotides read TGCGCCAGCAGTCAGGGTGACTATGGCTACACCTTC.

The gene calls are TRBV10-3 and TRBJ2-7, with D perhaps TRBD1 (5 bases). Looked up from germline, CDR1 is ENHRY and CDR2 is SYGVKD. The CDR3 has 13 amino acids. V shed 3 bases and J shed 3 bases, with 9 bases lying between them. Here the CDR3 reads CAISDRDDYEQYF. Here the CDR3 DNA reads TGTGCCATCAGTGACAGGGATGACTACGAGCAGTACTTC.

This chain joins TRBV21-1 and TRBJ2-1; the table's TRBD2 call for D was not verified on the DNA. TRBV21-1 is assigned pseudogene status. The CDR3 loop spans 14 amino acids. CDR3 protein: CASGEREDYNEQFF. The DNA of the CDR3 is TGTGCCAGCGGGGAGCGGGAGGACTACAATGAGCAGTTCTTC.

Worth noting for this clone: This same CDR3 is encoded by further DNA sequences in the sample. The chain recombines TRBV18 with TRBJ2-3, with 9 nucleotides matching TRBD2. After removal of 5 bases from V and 1 base from J, the junction contained 7 bases not matched to a gene. Per germline, CDR1 KGHSH and CDR2 LQKENI. The CDR3 runs 16 residues. The CDR3 DNA follows: TGTGCCAGCTCAGCGGGACTAGCAGGACGCACAGATACGCAGTATTTT. Protein: CASSAGLAGRTDTQYF. The whole variable domain, remainder taken from reference TRBV18 and TRBJ2-3, is NAGVMQNPRHLVRRRGQEARLRCSPMKGHSHVYWYRQLPEEGLKFMVYLQKENIIDESGMPKERFSAEFPKEGPSILRIQQVVRGDSAAYFCASSAGLAGRTDTQYFGPGTRLTVL.

This clone was observed once. This rearrangement joins TRBV5-8 to TRBJ1-4, with D unclear. The V end lost 0 bases, the J end lost 0 bases, and 6 bases lay between the germline ends. The CDR3 extends over 15 amino acids. Germline V gene lookup returns CDR1 SGHTS and CDR2 YDEGEE. CDR3: CASSLGSSTNEKLFF. The CDR3 nucleotides read TGTGCCAGCAGCTTGGGGAGCTCAACTAATGAAAAACTGTTTTTT.

This clone was detected once. The chain has TRBV7-9 and TRBJ2-7; D possibly corresponds to TRBD1 (7 bases). Germline V gene data show CDR1 as SEHNR and CDR2 as FQNEAQ (reference sequence). The length of the CDR3 is 16 residues. With 5 bases removed from V and 0 bases from J, the gap between germline ends came to 17 bases. The CDR3 is CASSIDRAGSSYEQYF. The CDR3 DNA is TGTGCCAGCAGCATCGACAGGGCGGGGAGCTCCTACGAGCAGTACTTC.

The sample holds a few counts of this clone. The rearrangement joins TRBV2 to TRBJ1-1; 7 bases are shared with TRBD1. V lost 6 bases and J lost 2; bases outside the gene matches: 9. Germline loops: CDR1 SNHLY, CDR2 FYNNEI. The CDR3 has 15 residues. Here the CDR3 reads CASSKRQGSNTEAFF. The CDR3 coding sequence is TGTGCCAGCAGCAAAAGACAGGGATCAAACACTGAAGCTTTCTTT.

The CDR3 region is CASSLSPTEAFF. DNA of the CDR3: TGTGCCAGCAGCTTATCCCCAACTGAAGCTTTCTTT. This chain connects TRBV11-2 to TRBJ1-1; D gene ambiguous. Trimming stripped 2 bases from V and 5 bases from J, with 6 bases between. This CDR3 spans 12 amino acids. Germline values: CDR1 SGHAT, CDR2 FQNNGV.

This clone was recorded once. The V call is TRBV19, the J call TRBJ2-7, with a possible D match to TRBD2 (6 bases). V was trimmed by 10 bases and J by 7 bases, leaving 17 bases between them. Germline V gives CDR1 LNHDA, CDR2 SQIVND (reference sequence). This CDR3 has 12 amino acids. CDR3 DNA: TGTGCCATCCAGCTCAAGAGCGGGGAGCAGTACTTC. Translation gives CAIQLKSGEQYF. The whole variable domain, remainder taken from reference TRBV19 and TRBJ2-7, is DGGITQSPKYLFRKEGQNVTLSCEQNLNHDAMYWYRQDPGQGLRLIYYSQIVNDFQKGDIAEGYSVSREKKESFPLTVTSAQKNPTAFYLCAIQLKSGEQYFGPGTRLTVT.

This rearrangement joins TRBV19 to TRBJ2-3, with TRBD2 identical over 7 bases. This CDR3 region has 14 residues. Germline lookup yields CDR1 LNHDA and CDR2 SQIVND (reference sequence). With 10 bases clipped from V and 6 bases from J, the junction kept 13 bases outside the gene matches. The CDR3 DNA sequence: TGTGCCACCAACGCTGGGAGGGCCAGGGATACGCAGTATTTT. This translates into CATNAGRARDTQYF.

The chain joins TRBV5-4 to TRBJ2-5, with D uncertain. Germline loops: CDR1 SGHNT, CDR2 YYREEE (reference sequence). The V end was cut by 2 bases, the J end by 4 bases, with 9 bases between. The CDR3 consists of 13 residues. The CDR3 DNA sequence: TGTGCCAGCAGCTTCGGTGGTATAGAGACCCAGTACTTC. This sequence encodes CASSFGGIETQYF.

The chain carries TRBV6-6 and TRBJ1-5; a possible D gene is TRBD1 (6 bases). Trimming left V 8 bases short and J 3 bases short, with 11 bases between. CDR3 length: 13 amino acids. The germline V gene encodes CDR1 MNHNY and CDR2 SVGAGI (reference sequence). This chain's CDR3 is CASGTQLNQPQHF. The CDR3, as DNA: TGTGCCAGCGGGACACAGCTCAATCAGCCCCAGCATTTT.

V is TRBV7-6 and J is TRBJ2-5; a possible D gene is TRBD2 (5 bases). CDR1 and CDR2 (germline): SGHVS, FNYEAQ. The CDR3 totals 14 residues. Trimming took 1 base from V and 5 from J, leaving 11 bases between them. The CDR3 loop reads CASSLVASPETQYF. The CDR3 coding sequence is TGTGCCAGCAGCTTAGTGGCTAGCCCGGAGACCCAGTACTTC.